A selection of T cell receptor beta chains follows, all from one sample in a study of preoperative IRX-2 immunotherapy in early breast cancer. TCRdb's copy holds only in-frame clones and misses some; the assay was immunoSEQ multiplex PCR. The data hold about 43,000 clones, with about 94% observed a single time. The input for sequencing was tumor tissue, taken after IRX-2 immunotherapy. These receptor sequences come from a human donor with breast cancer. The CDR3 runs from the conserved cysteine through the conserved F or W. The D gene is left open where the match is weak. Expanded clones are given a class, and other clones once, few, many or no size at all.

j_gene	v_gene	abundance	d_gene	CDR3aa	CDR3nt
TRBJ1-1	TRBV2	.	TRBD1	CASSDRGLRNTEAFF	TGTGCCAGCAGCGACAGGGGGTTAAGGAACACTGAAGCTTTCTTT
TRBJ2-7	TRBV9	.	.	CASSVVSSSDEQYF	TGTGCCAGCAGCGTAGTTAGCAGCTCCGACGAGCAGTACTTC
TRBJ2-5	TRBV7-2	.	TRBD2	CASSPPFQRGVGTQYF	TGTGCCAGCAGTCCACCCTTCCAGCGGGGGGTAGGGACCCAGTACTTC
TRBJ1-6	TRBV28	.	.	CASSIHRDGGLPPLHF	TGTGCCAGCAGTATCCACCGGGACGGGGGCCTCCCACCCCTCCACTTT
TRBJ2-3	TRBV6-6	.	.	CASSYIGDTQYF	TGTGCCAGCAGTTACATAGGGGATACGCAGTATTTT
TRBJ2-7	TRBV5-4	.	.	CASSPRAEPYEQYF	TGTGCCAGCAGCCCCCGCGCTGAGCCCTACGAGCAGTACTTC
TRBJ2-5	TRBV7-6	.	TRBD2	CASSRLPGLAGAEETQYF	TGTGCCAGCAGCCGGTTACCGGGACTAGCGGGAGCCGAAGAGACCCAGTACTTC
TRBJ1-4	TRBV27	.	.	CASSLHRLDRSTITTNEKLFF	TGTGCCAGCAGTTTGCATCGCTTGGACAGATCTACCATAACAACTAATGAAAAACTGTTTTTT
TRBJ1-6	TRBV28	.	.	CASTVRRRNSPLHF	TGTGCCAGCACGGTCAGACGAAGGAATTCACCCCTCCACTTT
TRBJ1-4	TRBV5-6	.	.	CASSLTGPRGKLFF	TGTGCCAGCAGCTTGACCGGCCCTAGGGGAAAACTGTTTTTT
TRBJ2-2	TRBV7-3	once	.	CASGSNGDGELFF	TGTGCCAGCGGATCCAACGGGGACGGGGAGCTGTTTTTT
TRBJ2-7	TRBV14	.	TRBD1	CASSQDRTGYLYEQYF	TGTGCCAGCAGCCAAGATCGGACAGGGTACTTGTACGAGCAGTACTTC
TRBJ2-3	TRBV7-3	.	TRBD2	CASSLQTSGGAVDTQYF	TGTGCCAGCAGCCTCCAGACTAGCGGGGGGGCCGTAGATACGCAGTATTTT
TRBJ2-3	TRBV18	.	.	CASSPGVGDTQYF	TGTGCCAGCTCACCGGGTGTTGGCGATACGCAGTATTTT
TRBJ1-2	TRBV6-5	.	.	CASRGENYGYTF	TGTGCCAGCAGGGGAGAGAACTATGGCTACACCTTC
TRBJ2-2	TRBV5-1	.	TRBD2	CASSGRATGELFF	TGCGCCAGCAGCGGGAGGGCAACCGGGGAGCTGTTTTTT
TRBJ2-7	TRBV4-3	.	.	CASSQWLSNYEQYF	TGCGCCAGCAGCCAGTGGCTTTCCAACTACGAGCAGTACTTC
TRBJ2-7	TRBV27	.	.	CASSGGYEQYF	TGTGCCAGCAGTGGGGGTTACGAGCAGTACTTC
TRBJ1-6	TRBV27	.	TRBD1	CASSPGTGNSPLHF	TGTGCCAGCAGTCCCGGGACAGGGAATTCACCCCTCCACTTT
TRBJ1-2	TRBV28	.	.	CASSFSGVSYGYTF	TGTGCCAGCAGTTTCTCCGGGGTGAGCTATGGCTACACCTTC
TRBJ1-1	TRBV28	.	TRBD1	CASSWLGDRATEAFF	TGTGCCAGCAGTTGGTTGGGGGACAGGGCAACTGAAGCTTTCTTT
TRBJ1-2	TRBV18	.	TRBD1	CASSQGQGGYGYTF	TGTGCCAGCTCACAAGGACAGGGAGGTTATGGCTACACCTTC
TRBJ2-2	TRBV19	.	.	CASSTTWRKVGELFF	TGTGCCAGTAGTACTACCTGGAGGAAAGTCGGGGAGCTGTTTTTT
TRBJ2-2	TRBV11-1	.	.	CASSPRDFDTGELFF	TGTGCCAGCAGCCCCCGGGACTTTGACACCGGGGAGCTGTTTTTT
TRBJ2-5	TRBV28	.	.	CASSLLKGGTQYF	TGTGCCAGCAGTTTATTGAAGGGGGGGACCCAGTACTTC
TRBJ2-3	TRBV28	.	TRBD2	CASSWPTSGHLGDTQYF	TGTGCCAGCAGTTGGCCGACTAGCGGGCACCTCGGAGATACGCAGTATTTT
TRBJ2-3	TRBV7-8	.	TRBD2	CASSLAAGDLTDTQYF	TGTGCCAGCAGCTTAGCTGCGGGGGACCTCACAGATACGCAGTATTTT
TRBJ2-1	TRBV7-9	.	TRBD2	CASRRREGVYNEQFF	TGTGCCAGCAGGAGGCGGGAGGGAGTCTACAATGAGCAGTTCTTC
TRBJ2-5	TRBV7-2	once	TRBD2	CASSLVTSGGRAQYF	TGTGCCAGCAGCTTAGTTACTAGCGGGGGTCGGGCCCAGTACTTC
TRBJ1-4	TRBV27	.	TRBD1	CASSAGTEGGKLFF	TGTGCCAGCAGCGCCGGGACAGAGGGGGGAAAACTGTTTTTT
TRBJ2-2	TRBV7-9	.	.	CASSLTGELFF	TGTGCCAGCAGCTTGACCGGGGAGCTGTTTTTT
TRBJ2-3	TRBV5-1	.	.	CASSFKGSPTYNTDTQYF	TGCGCCAGCAGCTTTAAAGGGAGTCCCACCTACAACACAGATACGCAGTATTTT
TRBJ2-7	TRBV7-6	.	TRBD1	CASSLKGAHPADEQYF	TGTGCCAGCAGCCTGAAGGGGGCCCATCCCGCCGACGAGCAGTACTTC
TRBJ2-1	TRBV10-3	.	TRBD2	CAISRGGDYNEQFF	TGTGCCATCTCCCGGGGAGGGGACTACAATGAGCAGTTCTTC
TRBJ2-1	TRBV15	.	.	CATSSDEPGEVAFF	TGTGCCACAAGCAGCGATGAACCAGGTGAGGTGGCGTTCTTC
TRBJ1-6	TRBV5-1	.	TRBD1	CASSWRGQEDSPLHF	TGCGCCAGCAGCTGGAGGGGGCAGGAGGATTCACCCCTCCACTTT
TRBJ2-7	TRBV28	.	TRBD2	CASSANPFTSGYNYEQYF	TGTGCCAGCAGTGCTAACCCCTTTACTAGCGGGTACAACTACGAGCAGTACTTC
TRBJ1-3	TRBV30	.	.	CAWSVHKDTIYF	TGTGCCTGGAGTGTACATAAGGACACCATATATTTT
TRBJ2-5	TRBV7-2	.	.	CASSPQETQYF	TGTGCCAGCAGCCCGCAAGAGACCCAGTACTTC
TRBJ1-5	TRBV28	.	.	CASSFYGNQPQHF	TGTGCCAGCAGTTTTTACGGAAATCAGCCCCAGCATTTT